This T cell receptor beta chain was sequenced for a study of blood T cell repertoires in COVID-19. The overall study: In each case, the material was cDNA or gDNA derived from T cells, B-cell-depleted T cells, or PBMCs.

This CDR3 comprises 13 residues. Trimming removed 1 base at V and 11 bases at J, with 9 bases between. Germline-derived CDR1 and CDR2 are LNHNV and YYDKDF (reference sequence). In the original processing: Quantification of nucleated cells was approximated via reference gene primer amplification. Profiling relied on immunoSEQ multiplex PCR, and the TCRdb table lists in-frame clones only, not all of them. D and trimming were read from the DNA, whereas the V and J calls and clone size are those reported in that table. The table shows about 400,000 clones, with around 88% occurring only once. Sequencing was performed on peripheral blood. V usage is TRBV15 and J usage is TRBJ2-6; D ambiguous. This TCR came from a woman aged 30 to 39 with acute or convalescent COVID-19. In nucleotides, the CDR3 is TGTGCCACCAGCAGAGTTTTCCTCGACGTCCTGACTTTC. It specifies CATSRVFLDVLTF.